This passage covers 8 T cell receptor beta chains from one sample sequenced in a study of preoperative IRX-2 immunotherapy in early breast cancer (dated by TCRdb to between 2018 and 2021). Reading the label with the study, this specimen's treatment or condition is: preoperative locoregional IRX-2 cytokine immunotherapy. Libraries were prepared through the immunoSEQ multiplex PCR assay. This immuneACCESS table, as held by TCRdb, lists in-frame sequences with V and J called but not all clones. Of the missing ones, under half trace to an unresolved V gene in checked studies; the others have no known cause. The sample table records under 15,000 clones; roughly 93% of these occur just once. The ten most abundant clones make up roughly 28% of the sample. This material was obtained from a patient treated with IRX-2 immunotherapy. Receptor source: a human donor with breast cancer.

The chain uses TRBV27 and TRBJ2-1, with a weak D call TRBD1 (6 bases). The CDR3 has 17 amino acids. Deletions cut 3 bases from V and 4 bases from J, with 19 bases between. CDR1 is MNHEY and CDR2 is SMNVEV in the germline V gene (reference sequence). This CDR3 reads CASSLLSPGAKYNEQFF. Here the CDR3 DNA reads TGTGCCAGCAGTTTGTTGTCGCCAGGGGCCAAATACAATGAGCAGTTCTTC.

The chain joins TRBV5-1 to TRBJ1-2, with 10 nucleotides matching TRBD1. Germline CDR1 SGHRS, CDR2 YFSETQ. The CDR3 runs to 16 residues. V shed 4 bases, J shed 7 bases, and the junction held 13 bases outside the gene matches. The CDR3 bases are TGCGCCAGCAGCCCCGGCGACAGGGGGCAGAGGGGTGGCTACACCTTC. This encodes CASSPGDRGQRGGYTF.

CDR3 sequence reads: CASSLSGRGQGWETQYF. For the CDR3, the DNA is TGCGCCAGCAGCTTGTCCGGGCGGGGGCAGGGATGGGAGACCCAGTACTTC. The chain is built from TRBV5-1 and TRBJ2-5, with a weak D call TRBD2 (7 bases). Germline CDR1 reads SGHRS; CDR2 reads YFSETQ. The CDR3 has 17 amino acids. V lost 1 base, J lost 5 bases, and 21 bases lay in between.

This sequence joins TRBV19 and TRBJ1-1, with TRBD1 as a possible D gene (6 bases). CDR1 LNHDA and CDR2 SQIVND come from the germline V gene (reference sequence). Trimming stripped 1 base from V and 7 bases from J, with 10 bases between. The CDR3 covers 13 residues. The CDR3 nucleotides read TGTGCCAGTAGTATAGGCTGGGGGCGTGAAGCTTTCTTT. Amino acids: CASSIGWGREAFF.

This CDR3 reads CASSPPLQNYGYTF. The DNA for the CDR3 is TGTGCCAGCTCACCTCCGTTACAAAACTATGGCTACACCTTC. The chain combines TRBV18 with TRBJ1-2; D is ambiguous. Germline V lookup: CDR1 KGHSH, CDR2 LQKENI. The CDR3 contains 14 residues. The V end lost 3 bases, the J end lost 2 bases, and 10 bases lay between the germline ends.

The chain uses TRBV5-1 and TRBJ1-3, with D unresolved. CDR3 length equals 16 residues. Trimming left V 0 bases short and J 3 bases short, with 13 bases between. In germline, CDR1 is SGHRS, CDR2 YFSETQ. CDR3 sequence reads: CASSLGQPGGGNTIYF. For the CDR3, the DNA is TGCGCCAGCAGCTTGGGTCAGCCCGGAGGTGGAAACACCATATATTTT.

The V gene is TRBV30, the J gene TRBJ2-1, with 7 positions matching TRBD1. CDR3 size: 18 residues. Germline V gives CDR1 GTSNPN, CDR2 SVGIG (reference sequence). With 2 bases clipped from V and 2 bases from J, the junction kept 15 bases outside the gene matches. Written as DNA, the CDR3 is TGTGCCTGGAGTACAAGGGGGCGCTTTTCGGGACCCTACAATGAGCAGTTCTTC. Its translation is CAWSTRGRFSGPYNEQFF.

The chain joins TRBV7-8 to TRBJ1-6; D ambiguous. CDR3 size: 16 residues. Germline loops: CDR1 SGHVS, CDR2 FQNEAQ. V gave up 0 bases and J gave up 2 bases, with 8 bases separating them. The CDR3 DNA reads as TGTGCCAGCAGCTTAGCGGGAGGAACCTATAATTCACCCCTCCACTTT. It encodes CASSLAGGTYNSPLHF.